The 7 T cell receptor beta chains below were found in one sample sequenced in a study of shared clonotypes between healthy human individuals. The assay was immunoSEQ multiplex PCR, and TCRdb's table has in-frame clones only and misses some. The data show about 1.1 million clones, roughly 74% seen once. Sequences were obtained from memory CD4+ T cells from PBMCs. Subset noted: CD45RA-negative fraction. The source of these receptors is a man between 18 and 29 years old in good health. Some clones in this sample may be carry-over from other donors' samples.

The gene calls are TRBV28 and TRBJ1-2; possible D gene TRBD1, 6 bases. Germline-derived CDR1 and CDR2 are MDHEN and SYDVKM. The CDR3 is made up of 16 amino acids. Trimming took 6 bases from V and 7 from J, leaving 24 bases between them. The CDR3 bases are TGTGCCAGCAGCCACCGGGGGCTCCCACTCGCCTTTGGCTACACCTTC. It encodes CASSHRGLPLAFGYTF.

The chain uses TRBV29-1 and TRBJ2-2; TRBD1 agrees at 9 bases. Trimming removed 7 bases from V and 4 bases from J; junction bases left unmatched: 7. CDR1 and CDR2 (germline): SQVTM, ANQGSEA. This CDR3 comprises 14 residues. As DNA, the CDR3 is TGCAGCGGTAGGGGACAGGGAGGCACCGGGGAGCTGTTTTTT. Translation gives CSGRGQGGTGELFF.

This clone was picked up a small number of times. V usage is TRBV18 and J usage is TRBJ2-5; 8 nucleotides line up with TRBD1. V trimming: 0 bases; J trimming: 5 bases; junction bases outside the gene matches: 5. The germline V gene encodes CDR1 KGHSH and CDR2 LQKENI. This CDR3 has 15 residues. This CDR3 reads CASSPPGQAKETQYF. The CDR3 coding sequence is TGTGCCAGCTCACCACCGGGACAGGCGAAGGAGACCCAGTACTTC.

V gene TRBV9 combines with J gene TRBJ1-1; D remains ambiguous. Deletions cut 1 base from V and 1 base from J, with 14 bases between. The CDR3 is 16 residues long. CDR1 is SGDLS and CDR2 is YYNGEE in the germline V gene. CDR3 nucleotides: TGTGCCAGCAGCGTACGCGCCTATGGGCGGAACACTGAAGCTTTCTTT. This codes for CASSVRAYGRNTEAFF.

This chain links TRBV2 with TRBJ2-5, with a tentative D call TRBD2 (5 bases). The V end was cut by 4 bases, the J end by 7 bases, with 10 bases between. This CDR3 spans 12 amino acids. Per the germline V gene, CDR1 is SNHLY and CDR2 is FYNNEI. The CDR3 spells CASSVRLATQYF. The CDR3 bases are TGTGCCAGCAGTGTACGGCTAGCGACCCAGTACTTC.

This rearrangement joins TRBV5-1 to TRBJ2-5; 7 bases line up with TRBD2. Germline V gene data show CDR1 as SGHRS and CDR2 as YFSETQ. The trim removed 0 bases at V and 5 bases at J, leaving 10 bases unmatched. The CDR3 totals 16 residues. This CDR3 reads CASSLVRAGVWETQYF. The CDR3 DNA sequence: TGCGCCAGCAGCTTGGTTCGCGCGGGAGTTTGGGAGACCCAGTACTTC.

This chain uses TRBV28 with TRBJ2-7; a weak D match, TRBD1 (6 bases). Germline V gives CDR1 MDHEN, CDR2 SYDVKM. Trimming cost V 5 bases and J 2 bases, with 10 bases left between them. The CDR3 totals 13 residues. Here the CDR3 DNA reads TGTGCCAGCAGTAGTTGGGGGCCCTACGAGCAGTACTTC. This encodes CASSSWGPYEQYF.